Shown below are 30 T cell receptor beta chains from a single sample sequenced in a study of vaccination and CD4 T cells after COVID-19. The Oncomine TCR Beta short-read assay was applied to DNA of cultured CD4+ T cells. TCRdb independently ran MiXCR on the PCR reads; one entry per CDR3 protein. Of about 3,400 distinct CDR3 sequences in the sample, 17% were seen once. Indicated treatment: approximately 9-day PBMC culture with coronavirus spike peptide pools or control peptides (ViraFEST assay). Their specific antigens are unknown. Material: CD4+ T cells from blood, cultured in vitro. Source of these receptors: a human donor who had recovered from COVID-19.

This chain links TRBV12-3 or TRBV12-4 with TRBJ2-1; TRBD2 is a possible D gene (6 bases). CDR3 length equals 16 residues. Trimming took off 2 bases at V and 7 bases at J, with 18 bases between the two ends. Here the CDR3 reads CASSLLLARAGNEQFF. The DNA of the CDR3 is TGTGCCAGCAGTTTACTCCTAGCCCGGGCGGGGAATGAGCAGTTCTTC.

This clonotype was observed a few times. The chain uses TRBV5-1 and TRBJ2-3, with TRBD2 identical over 7 bases. This CDR3 is 16 amino acids long. CDR1 is SGHRS and CDR2 is YFSETQ in the germline V gene. Trimming cost V 4 bases and J 1 base; bases outside gene matches: 9. CDR3 sequence: CASSRLSGEGTDTQYF. CDR3 coding DNA: TGCGCCAGCAGCCGCCTGAGCGGGGAAGGCACAGATACGCAGTATTTT.

This chain joins TRBV7-8 and TRBJ2-1; 7 nucleotides agree with TRBD2. The trim removed 0 bases at V and 2 bases at J, leaving 4 bases unmatched. The CDR3 consists of 16 residues. Germline V gene lookup returns CDR1 SGHVS and CDR2 FQNEAQ. CDR3 sequence: CASSLATSSPYNEQFF. In nucleotides, the CDR3 is TGTGCCAGCAGCTTAGCGACTAGCTCCCCCTACAATGAGCAGTTCTTC.

The J gene is TRBJ1-1, the V gene TRBV12-5; D is undetermined. The CDR3 covers 13 residues. Germline V gives CDR1 LGHNT, CDR2 FRNRAP. Trimming shortened V by 1 base and J by 5 bases, and 8 bases separated the two germline ends. The CDR3 loop reads CASGLGAGTEAFF. The DNA for the CDR3 is TGTGCTAGTGGTTTGGGGGCTGGGACTGAAGCTTTCTTT.

V and J are TRBV2 and TRBJ1-2; no clear D. Germline loops: CDR1 SNHLY, CDR2 FYNNEI. The V end lost 6 bases, the J end lost 5 bases, and 7 bases lay between the germline ends. CDR3 length: 11 amino acids. The CDR3 protein is CASRGGYGYTF. CDR3 nucleotides: TGTGCCAGCAGGGGAGGGTATGGCTACACCTTC.

As to this clonotype: This may be a read error: a much more frequent sequence differs by one nucleotide. V is TRBV12-3 or TRBV12-4 and J is TRBJ2-5, with 13 bases that match TRBD2. The CDR3 has 16 residues. This CDR3 reads CASSPGGLAGRETLYF. DNA of the CDR3: TGTGCCAGCAGTCCGGGGGGACTAGCGGGGAGGGAGACCCTGTACTTC.

J is TRBJ2-2 and V is TRBV6-1; 9 bases agree with TRBD2. The CDR3 loop spans 16 amino acids. V trimming: 4 bases; J trimming: 0 bases; junction bases outside the gene matches: 3. CDR1 is MNHNS and CDR2 is SASEGT in the germline V gene. Here the CDR3 DNA reads TGTGCCAGCAGTGCCAGCGGGGGGTCGAACACCGGGGAGCTGTTTTTT. Protein product: CASSASGGSNTGELFF.

J is TRBJ2-7 and V is TRBV3-1; the D gene is possibly TRBD1 (6 bases). The V end was cut by 5 bases, the J end by 1 base, with 12 bases between. This CDR3 region has 14 residues. In germline, CDR1 is LGHDT, CDR2 YNNKEL (reference sequence). The CDR3 coding sequence is TGTGCCAGCAGCGGTGGGGGCGGGTCCTACGAGCAGTACTTC. Translation gives CASSGGGGSYEQYF.

The rearrangement links TRBV30 to TRBJ2-1, with 7 bases fitting TRBD2. Germline V lookup: CDR1 GTSNPN, CDR2 SVGIG (reference sequence). This CDR3 comprises 17 residues. J was trimmed by 10 bases and V by 3 bases; bases with no gene match: 21. The DNA of the CDR3 is TGTGCCTGGAGCAGAATGTTGGGGGGGGTCCCCTCTGGGGAGCAGTTCTTC. It codes for CAWSRMLGGVPSGEQFF.

This chain connects TRBV19 to TRBJ2-1; D call uncertain. The CDR3 loop spans 12 amino acids. The V end lost 0 bases, the J end lost 7 bases, and 4 bases lay between the germline ends. The germline gives CDR1 LNHDA, CDR2 SQIVND (reference sequence). DNA for the CDR3: TGTGCCAGTAGTATAGAGGGGAATGAGCAGTTCTTC. Translating it yields CASSIEGNEQFF.

In its sample, this clonotype is medium-sized (0.01 to 0.1%). V is TRBV20-1 and J is TRBJ1-2; the match to TRBD1 covers 10 bases. With 0 bases clipped from V and 7 bases from J, the junction kept 11 bases outside the gene matches. The CDR3 contains 16 residues. Germline V gene sequence: CDR1 DFQATT, CDR2 SNEGSKA (reference sequence). CDR3 protein: CSAREPTGGMFGGYTF. CDR3 nucleotides: TGCAGTGCTAGAGAACCGACAGGGGGCATGTTCGGTGGCTACACCTTC.

In the case of this clonotype: A much bigger clone sits one base away, suggesting this may be a read error. This chain joins TRBV19 and TRBJ1-2; no reliable D call. This CDR3 spans 12 amino acids. From germline, CDR1 is LNHDA and CDR2 SQIVND (reference sequence). This chain's CDR3 is CASSLLGYVYTF. The CDR3 nucleotides read TGTGCCAGTAGTCTCCTTGGGTATGTCTACACCTTC.

The chain uses TRBV7-9 and TRBJ2-3; D is possibly TRBD1 or TRBD2 (5 bases each). This CDR3 region has 17 residues. Germline loops: CDR1 SEHNR, CDR2 FQNEAQ (reference sequence). Trimming pared 4 bases from V and 4 bases from J, leaving 21 bases between. The CDR3, as DNA: TGTGCCAGCAGCTCCCCGGGTCGGGACCTGAAGGCAGATACGCAGTATTTT. Translating gives CASSSPGRDLKADTQYF. Using reference TRBV7-9 and TRBJ2-3 for the parts outside the CDR3, the full variable domain is DTGVSQNPRHKITKRGQNVTFRCDPISEHNRLYWYRQTLGQGPEFLTYFQNEAQLEKSRLLSDRFSAERPKGSFSTLEIQRTEQGDSAMYLCASSSPGRDLKADTQYFGPGTRLTVL.

This clonotype is labeled as medium-sized. The chain is built from TRBV12-3 or TRBV12-4 and TRBJ2-5; 8 positions match TRBD1. This CDR3 has 16 residues. Unmatched junction bases numbered 21, after V lost 5 bases and J lost 13 bases. The CDR3 bases are TGTGCCAGCAGTCAACGGGGGCCAGGGGGCGGCTCCGGAAGGTACTTC. Translating it yields CASSQRGPGGGSGRYF.

The chain combines TRBV27 with TRBJ2-7; D gene ambiguous. V shed 0 bases and J shed 4 bases, with 16 bases lying between them. Germline loops: CDR1 MNHEY, CDR2 SMNVEV (reference sequence). The CDR3 is 16 amino acids. The CDR3 DNA reads as TGTGCCAGCAGTTTATCGCTGGGAACCTTGCTGTACGAGCAGTACTTC. Its protein product is CASSLSLGTLLYEQYF.

The rearrangement uses TRBV19 and TRBJ1-1; D perhaps matches TRBD1 (5 bases). The CDR3 sequence is 18 residues long. V was shortened by 3 bases and J by 1 base, with 21 bases between the two germline ends. The germline V gene encodes CDR1 LNHDA and CDR2 SQIVND (reference sequence). The CDR3 DNA is TGTGCCAGTAGTATCCCAGGGAGAGGCATCCGTTCGAACACTGAAGCTTTCTTT. Translating gives CASSIPGRGIRSNTEAFF.

Relative to its sample, this clonotype is medium-sized (0.01 to 0.1%). The chain joins TRBV2 to TRBJ2-5, with D unclear. The germline V and J ends were trimmed by 7 bases and 5 bases, with 8 bases remaining between them. The CDR3 runs 11 residues. Germline CDR1 reads SNHLY; CDR2 reads FYNNEI. The CDR3 spells CASKVVETQYF. The CDR3, as DNA: TGTGCCAGCAAGGTGGTGGAGACCCAGTACTTC. Drawing the rest from reference TRBV2 and TRBJ2-5, the complete variable domain is EPEVTQTPSHQVTQMGQEVILRCVPISNHLYFYWYRQILGQKVEFLVSFYNNEISEKSEIFDDQFSVERPDGSNFTLKIRSTKLEDSAMYFCASKVVETQYFGPGTRLLVL.

V usage is TRBV19 and J usage is TRBJ1-2; D may be TRBD1 (5 bases). The germline CDR1 and CDR2 sequences are LNHDA and SQIVND (reference sequence). Trimming removed 5 bases from V and 0 bases from J, with 13 bases in between. This CDR3 spans 15 amino acids. The CDR3 DNA is TGTGCCAGTAGTGAGCGTGGGGCAGCTAACTATGGCTACACCTTC. As protein: CASSERGAANYGYTF.

This clonotype was counted between two and nine times. J is TRBJ2-4 and V is TRBV29-1; D not certain. CDR1 and CDR2 from the germline V gene are SQVTM and ANQGSEA. The V gene lost 5 bases and the J gene lost 0 bases, with 8 bases spanning the gap. The CDR3 is 13 amino acids. The CDR3 region has the DNA TGCAGCGTTTCCGGTCTAGCCAAAAACATTCAGTACTTC. It specifies CSVSGLAKNIQYF.

In DNA, the CDR3 is TGTGCCAGCAGTAGACTAGCGGGGGGTGGAGAGACCCAGTACTTC. It codes for CASSRLAGGGETQYF. The V call is TRBV6-1, the J call TRBJ2-5, with 13 bases aligning to TRBD2. This CDR3 region has 15 residues. V trimming: 5 bases; J trimming: 4 bases; junction bases outside the gene matches: 4. CDR1 and CDR2 from the germline V gene are MNHNS and SASEGT.

By share of the sample, this clonotype is medium-sized. This chain joins TRBV27 and TRBJ1-5; D not resolved. V dropped 2 bases and J dropped 13 bases, with 15 bases sitting between them. Germline assignment: CDR1 MNHEY and CDR2 SMNVEV (reference sequence). This CDR3 has 13 amino acids. CDR3 residues: CASSLNPQVGQHF. The CDR3 DNA follows: TGTGCCAGCAGTTTAAACCCTCAGGTCGGGCAGCATTTT.

The chain is built from TRBV27 and TRBJ1-5; 9 bases are a match to TRBD1. Germline assignment: CDR1 MNHEY and CDR2 SMNVEV (reference sequence). The junction had 3 bases not matched to a gene; V was cut back by 5 bases and J by 4 bases. This CDR3 is 14 amino acids long. CDR3 sequence reads: CASSPGTGNQPQHF. Here the CDR3 DNA reads TGTGCCAGCAGTCCCGGGACAGGGAATCAGCCCCAGCATTTT.

In its sample, this clonotype is large. The chain uses TRBV14 and TRBJ1-2; D is perhaps TRBD1 (5 bases). The CDR3 spans 13 residues. V was trimmed by 4 bases and J by 9 bases, leaving 15 bases between them. Per the germline V gene, CDR1 is SGHDN and CDR2 is FVKESK. The CDR3: CASSPTGPPRYTF. As DNA, the CDR3 is TGTGCCAGCAGCCCGACGGGACCACCACGCTACACCTTC. Drawing the rest from reference TRBV14 and TRBJ1-2, the complete variable domain is EAGVTQFPSHSVIEKGQTVTLRCDPISGHDNLYWYRRVMGKEIKFLLHFVKESKQDESGMPNNRFLAERTGGTYSTLKVQPAELEDSGVYFCASSPTGPPRYTFGSGTRLTVV.

The chain has TRBV30 and TRBJ1-6; no definite D call. The CDR3 sequence is 11 residues long. Trimming removed 2 bases at V and 7 bases at J, with 3 bases between. Germline CDR1 is GTSNPN and CDR2 is SVGIG (reference sequence). CDR3 protein: CAWSSNSPLHF. CDR3 DNA: TGTGCCTGGAGTAGCAATTCACCCCTCCACTTT.

This clonotype is labeled as medium-sized. This CDR3 reads CASSGTGFYGYTF. CDR3 DNA sequence: TGTGCCAGCAGTGGGACAGGATTCTATGGCTACACCTTC. V usage is TRBV2 and J usage is TRBJ1-2; 7 nucleotides align to TRBD1. With 4 bases clipped from V and 4 bases from J, the junction kept 3 bases outside the gene matches. Germline CDR1 is SNHLY and CDR2 is FYNNEI. The CDR3 has 13 amino acids.

This clonotype counts as medium-sized (0.01 to 0.1%). This sequence joins TRBV27 and TRBJ1-5; D is uncertain. Deletions cut 0 bases from V and 0 bases from J, with 6 bases between. The germline V gene has CDR1 MNHEY and CDR2 SMNVEV (reference sequence). The CDR3 sequence is 15 residues long. Written as DNA, the CDR3 is TGTGCCAGCAGTTTATCCGGTTATAGCAATCAGCCCCAGCATTTT. This codes for CASSLSGYSNQPQHF.

This clonotype is deemed large. V is TRBV6-1 and J is TRBJ2-6; TRBD1 aligns across 9 bases. CDR3 length equals 16 residues. Germline CDR1 and CDR2: MNHNS and SASEGT. The trim removed 5 bases at V and 2 bases at J, leaving 4 bases unmatched. The CDR3 DNA follows: TGTGCCAGCAGTCCACAGGGGGCTACTGGGGCCAACGTCCTGACTTTC. Encoded protein: CASSPQGATGANVLTF.

The J gene is TRBJ1-4, the V gene TRBV6-1; TRBD1 aligns across 10 bases. The germline V gene has CDR1 MNHNS and CDR2 SASEGT. V lost 8 bases to trimming and J lost 0 bases; unmatched junction nucleotides: 6. This CDR3 contains 16 residues. CDR3 nucleotides: TGTGCCAGCCGGACAGGGGGTTTTGCAACTAATGAAAAACTGTTTTTT. This sequence encodes CASRTGGFATNEKLFF.

The rearrangement joins TRBV6-1 to TRBJ2-1; 9 nucleotides align to TRBD1. Germline CDR1 is MNHNS and CDR2 is SASEGT. The CDR3 totals 17 residues. J gave up 2 bases and V 1 base, and 6 bases lay outside the gene matches. The CDR3 DNA reads as TGTGCCAGCAGTGAAGGTAGGGGGACAGGGCCCTACAATGAGCAGTTCTTC. Its protein is CASSEGRGTGPYNEQFF.

Judged by abundance, this clonotype is medium-sized. The CDR3 sequence: CSATPTSGANVLTF. CDR3 sequence (DNA): TGCAGTGCAACCCCCACCTCTGGGGCCAACGTCCTGACTTTC. V gene TRBV20-1 combines with J gene TRBJ2-6; D unresolved. Germline V gives CDR1 DFQATT, CDR2 SNEGSKA (reference sequence). V lost 6 bases and J 0 bases, leaving 9 bases between the germline ends. The CDR3 length is 14 residues.